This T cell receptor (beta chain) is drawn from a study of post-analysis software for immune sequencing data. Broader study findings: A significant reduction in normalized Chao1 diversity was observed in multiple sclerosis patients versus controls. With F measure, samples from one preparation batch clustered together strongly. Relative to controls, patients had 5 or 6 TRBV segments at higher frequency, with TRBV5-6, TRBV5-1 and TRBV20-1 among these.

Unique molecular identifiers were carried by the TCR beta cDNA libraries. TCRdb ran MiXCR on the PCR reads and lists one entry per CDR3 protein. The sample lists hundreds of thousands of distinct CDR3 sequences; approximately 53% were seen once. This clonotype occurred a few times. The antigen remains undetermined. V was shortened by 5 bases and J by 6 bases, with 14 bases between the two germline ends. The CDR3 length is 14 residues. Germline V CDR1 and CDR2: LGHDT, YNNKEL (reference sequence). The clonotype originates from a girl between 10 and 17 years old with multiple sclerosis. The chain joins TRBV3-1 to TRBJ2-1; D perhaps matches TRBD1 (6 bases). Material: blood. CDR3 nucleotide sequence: TGTGCCAGCAGCTCGTACAGGGACGTCAATGAGCAGTTCTTC. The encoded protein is CASSSYRDVNEQFF.